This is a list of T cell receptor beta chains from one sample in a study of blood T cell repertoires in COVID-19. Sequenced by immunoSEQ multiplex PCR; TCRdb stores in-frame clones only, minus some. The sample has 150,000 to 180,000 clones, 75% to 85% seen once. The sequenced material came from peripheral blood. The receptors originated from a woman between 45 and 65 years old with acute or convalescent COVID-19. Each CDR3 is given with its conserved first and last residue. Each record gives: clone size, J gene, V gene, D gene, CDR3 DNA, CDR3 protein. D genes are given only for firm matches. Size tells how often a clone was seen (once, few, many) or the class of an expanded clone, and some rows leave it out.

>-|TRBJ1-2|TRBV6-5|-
TGTGCCAGCAAGGGGGGGCCCCATGGCTACACCTTC
CASKGGPHGYTF
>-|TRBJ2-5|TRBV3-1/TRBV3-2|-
TGTGCCAGCACAGACCTGGCGGGGGCTCCAGAGACCCAGTACTTC
CASTDLAGAPETQYF
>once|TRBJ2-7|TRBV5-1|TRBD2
TGCGCCAGCAGCGGAACTAGCGGGGGGGCCTCCTACGAGCAGTACTTC
CASSGTSGGASYEQYF
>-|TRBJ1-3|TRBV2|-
TGTGCCAGCAGTGGAGGTCAGAGCCTTTATGGGACCATATATTTT
CASSGGQSLYGTIYF
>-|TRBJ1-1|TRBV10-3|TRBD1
TGTGCCATCAGCGACAGGGTCGAAGCTTTCTTT
CAISDRVEAFF
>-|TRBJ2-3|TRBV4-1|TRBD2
TGCGCCAGCAGCCAAGGTCTTGGACTAGCGGGAGCAGATACGCAGTATTTT
CASSQGLGLAGADTQYF
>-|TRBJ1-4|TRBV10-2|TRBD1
TGCGCCAGCAGAGCCCAGGGGGCCGGTGAAAAACTGTTTTTT
CASRAQGAGEKLFF
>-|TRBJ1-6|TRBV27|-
TGTGCCAGCAGTTTTGGGCAGCTCCATAATTCACCCCTCCACTTT
CASSFGQLHNSPLHF
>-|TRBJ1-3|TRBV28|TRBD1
TGTGCCAGCACCCTACAGGGGGCTACTGGAAACACCATATATTTT
CASTLQGATGNTIYF
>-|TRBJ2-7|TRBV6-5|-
TGTGCCAGCAGTTACTCTCCGACACCGAGCTCCTACGAGCAGTACTTC
CASSYSPTPSSYEQYF
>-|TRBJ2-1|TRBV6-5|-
TGTGCCAGCATTAGCGGAACCCACAATGAGCAGTTCTTC
CASISGTHNEQFF
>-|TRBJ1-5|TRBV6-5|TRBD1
TGTGCCAGCAGTTATCGACAGGGCAGGCAGCCCCAGCATTTT
CASSYRQGRQPQHF
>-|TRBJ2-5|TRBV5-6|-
TGTGCCAGCAGCTTTGCGACCTACGGGGAAGAGACCCAGTACTTC
CASSFATYGEETQYF
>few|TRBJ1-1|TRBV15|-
TGTGCCACCAGCAGCAGTTTGAACACTGAAGCTTTCTTT
CATSSSLNTEAFF
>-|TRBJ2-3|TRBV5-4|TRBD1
TGTGCCAGCAGCTATAGACAGGGTGCCACAGATACGCAGTATTTT
CASSYRQGATDTQYF
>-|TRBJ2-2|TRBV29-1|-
TGCAGCGTGCCCGTGCTTGCGGGCACCGGGGAGCTGTTTTTT
CSVPVLAGTGELFF
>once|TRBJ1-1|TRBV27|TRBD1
TGTGCCAGCAGGAGCAGGGGGCGAGGGGCTGAAGCTTTCTTT
CASRSRGRGAEAFF
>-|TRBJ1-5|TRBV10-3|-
TGTGCCATCGGCCAGGGTGGCAATCAGCCCCAGCATTTT
CAIGQGGNQPQHF
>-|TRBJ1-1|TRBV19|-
TGTGCCAGTGCCCAGTCCTGGAACACTGAAGCTTTCTTT
CASAQSWNTEAFF
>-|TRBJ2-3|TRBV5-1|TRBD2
TGCGCCAGCAGCTTGGCCGGACTAGCCAACACAGATACGCAGTATTTT
CASSLAGLANTDTQYF
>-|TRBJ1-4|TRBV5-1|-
TGCGCCAGCAGCTTACAGGGTGGTGAAAAACTGTTTTTT
CASSLQGGEKLFF
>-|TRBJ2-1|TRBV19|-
TGTGCCAGTAGTATAGCAGACATCAACAATGAGCAGTTCTTC
CASSIADINNEQFF
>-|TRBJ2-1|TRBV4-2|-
TGTGCCAGCAGCCATCCCAGAGGGGGAGGGCCCTCCTACAATGAGCAGTTCTTC
CASSHPRGGGPSYNEQFF
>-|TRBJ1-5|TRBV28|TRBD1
TGTGCCAGCAGTCCAGGGGGCAGTAATCAGCCCCAGCATTTT
CASSPGGSNQPQHF
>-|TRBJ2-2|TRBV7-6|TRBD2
TGTGCCAGCAGCAGAACTAGCGGGGGGCTAAAGGCGAACACCGGGGAGCTGTTTTTT
CASSRTSGGLKANTGELFF
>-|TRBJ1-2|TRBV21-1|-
TGTGCCAGCAGCAACCCAGGGACAGGGAACTATGGCTACACCTTC
CASSNPGTGNYGYTF
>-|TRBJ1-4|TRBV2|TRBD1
TGTGCCAGCAGGACAGGGGAGGAAAAACTGTTTTTT
CASRTGEEKLFF
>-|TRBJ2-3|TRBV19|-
TGTGCCAGCAGCGGTTCTTCCTACACAGATACGCAGTATTTT
CASSGSSYTDTQYF
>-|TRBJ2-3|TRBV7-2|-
TGTGCCAGCACCCTCCCCGGCGGAGCCACAGATACGCAGTATTTT
CASTLPGGATDTQYF
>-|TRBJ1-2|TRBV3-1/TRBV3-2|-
TGTGCCAGCAGCCAAGCTTGGGCACGGGGATTCTATGGCTACACCTTC
CASSQAWARGFYGYTF
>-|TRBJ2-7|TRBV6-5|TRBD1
TGTGCCAGCAGGGGACAGGGATGGATGGGCGAGCAGTACTTC
CASRGQGWMGEQYF
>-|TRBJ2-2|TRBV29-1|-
TGCAGCGTAGGACACACGAACACCGGGGAGCTGTTTTTT
CSVGHTNTGELFF
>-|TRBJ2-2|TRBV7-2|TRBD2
TGTGCCAGCAGCCTGGGACTAGCGGGAGGTTGGACCGGGGAGCTGTTTTTT
CASSLGLAGGWTGELFF
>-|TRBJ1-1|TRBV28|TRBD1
TGTGCCAGCGGGGGACAGGGGGCAGGGACTGAAGCTTTCTTT
CASGGQGAGTEAFF
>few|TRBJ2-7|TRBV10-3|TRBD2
TGTGCCATCAGCTGGACTAGCGAACGATCCTGGGCCAAGCAGTACTTC
CAISWTSERSWAKQYF
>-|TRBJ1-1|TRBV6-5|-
TGTGCCAGCAGTTACGGCCTGAGAGGGACTGAAGCTTTCTTT
CASSYGLRGTEAFF
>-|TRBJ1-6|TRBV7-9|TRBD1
TGTGCCAGCAGCTCCGCGACGGCCGAGGACAGGGCATTTCTTACGCCCCTCCACTTT
CASSSATAEDRAFLTPLHF
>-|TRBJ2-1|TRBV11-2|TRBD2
TGTGCCAGCAGCCTACTAGGAAGTAGCGGGAAGAATGAGCAGTTCTTC
CASSLLGSSGKNEQFF
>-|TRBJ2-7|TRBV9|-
TGTGCCAGCAGCGTAGATCAGGTGTCCTACGAGCAGTACTTC
CASSVDQVSYEQYF
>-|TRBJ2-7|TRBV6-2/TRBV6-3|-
TGTGCCAGCAGTTACTCTTATTCGAGCGCGGGGGCCTCCTACGAGCAGTACTTC
CASSYSYSSAGASYEQYF
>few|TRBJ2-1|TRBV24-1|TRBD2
TGTGCCACCAGTGATTTTTCTGCGGGAGGACAGAATGAGCAGTTCTTC
CATSDFSAGGQNEQFF
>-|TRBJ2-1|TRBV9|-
TGTGCCAGCAGCCACCTCCCGGCCTACAATGAGCAGTTCTTC
CASSHLPAYNEQFF
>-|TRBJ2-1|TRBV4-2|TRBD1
TGTGCCAGCAGCCAAGATCGACAGGGTTCCGGCAATGAGCAGTTCTTC
CASSQDRQGSGNEQFF
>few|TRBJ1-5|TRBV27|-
TGTGCCAGCAGTTTAGGGCAGGGGTTGATCAAGCCCCAGCATTTT
CASSLGQGLIKPQHF
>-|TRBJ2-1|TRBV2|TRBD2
TGTGCCAGCAGTGGGGCTAGCGGCCACTGGGATGAGCAGTTCTTC
CASSGASGHWDEQFF
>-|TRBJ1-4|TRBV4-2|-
TGTGCCAGCAGCCGGAACTATGGGACTAATGAAAAACTGTTTTTT
CASSRNYGTNEKLFF
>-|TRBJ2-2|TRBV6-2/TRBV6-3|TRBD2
TGTGCCAGCAGCAGAGCGGGAATAGGGGAGCTGTTTTTT
CASSRAGIGELFF
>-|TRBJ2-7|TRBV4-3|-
TGCGCCAGCAGCCAACAGTACGGGAGCTCCTACGAGCAGTACTTC
CASSQQYGSSYEQYF
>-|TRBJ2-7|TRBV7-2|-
TGTGCCAGCAGCATAAGACAGGCGGACGAGCAGTACTTC
CASSIRQADEQYF
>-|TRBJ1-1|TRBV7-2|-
TGTGCCAGCATCCTAAGAGGGTATAACACTGAAGCTTTCTTT
CASILRGYNTEAFF
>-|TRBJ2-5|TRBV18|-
TGTGCCAGCTCCTTGCAAGAGACCCAGTACTTC
CASSLQETQYF
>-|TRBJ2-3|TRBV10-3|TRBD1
TGTGCCATCAGTTCCGGGACAGGGGGCTTCGGCACAGATACGCAGTATTTT
CAISSGTGGFGTDTQYF
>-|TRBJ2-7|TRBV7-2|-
TGTGCCAGCAGCTTAGAAACAGCAGCCGAGCAGTACTTC
CASSLETAAEQYF
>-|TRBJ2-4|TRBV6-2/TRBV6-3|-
TGTGCCAGCAGTGGCCAGGTCAAAAACATTCAGTACTTC
CASSGQVKNIQYF
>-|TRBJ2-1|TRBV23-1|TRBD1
TGCGCCAGCAGTCAAACCGGTAGGGACAGGGCCCTCCCTTTCGGCAATGAGCAGTTCTTC
CASSQTGRDRALPFGNEQFF
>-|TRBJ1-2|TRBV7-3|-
TGTGCCAGCAGCCGCGCGGGGGATAACTATGGCTACACCTTC
CASSRAGDNYGYTF